This paragraph reports one T cell receptor beta chain. Its antigen is not yet known. No much larger clone exists at a distance of one base, and base qualities are not known. Libraries were built with the immunoSEQ multiplex PCR assay. TCRdb mirrors the immuneACCESS table, restricted to in-frame sequences. Some clones are absent from its copies; in checked studies, under half trace to an unresolved V gene, and the reason for the others is unknown. This sample has 20,000 to 25,000 clones in its table, and roughly 87% of those were observed once. Approximately 8% of the sample is in the top ten clones. These data originate in a study of T cell changes during pregnancy in multiple sclerosis (dated by TCRdb to between 2017 and 2020). In terms of the full investigation: In women with multiple sclerosis, the researchers looked at how the T cell repertoire shifted as pregnancy progressed.

The CDR3 numbers 17 residues from cysteine through phenylalanine. CDR3 DNA only is kept here, 51 bases in frame from base 1. V ends up 4 bases short and J 2 bases short, with an unmatched junction base count of 10. CDR1 is given as KGHSH and CDR2 as LQKENI, both from the germline V gene. The rearranged chain carries TRBV18 and TRBJ2-7, and TRBD2 matches 11 of the central bases. The sample was CD8+ T cells from peripheral blood mononuclear cells, taken after pregnancy. The TCR originated in a female donor with multiple sclerosis, enrolled in a pregnancy study. The nucleotide sequence reads as follows: TGTGCCAGCTCACTCGGTGACACTAGCGGGGGAACCTACGAGCAGTACTTC. It is translated as CASSLGDTSGGTYEQYF.